A selection of T cell receptor beta chains follows, all from one sample in a study of monozygotic twins with cystic fibrosis. The repertoire was sequenced with immunoSEQ multiplex PCR; TCRdb's copy has only in-frame clones and lacks some. This table holds around 9,500 clones, 98% to 99% found once. Sequencing was carried out using blood. The source of these receptors is a girl under 10 years old with cystic fibrosis. The CDR3 runs from the conserved cysteine through the conserved F or W. The D gene is left open where the match is weak. Clone size appears in some rows only: once, few, many, or a class for an expanded clone.

v_call	clone_size	j_call	d_call	cdr3_nt	cdr3_aa
TRBV28	once	TRBJ1-1	-	TGTGCCAGCAGTCCCATGAGGACTGAAGCTTTCTTT	CASSPMRTEAFF
TRBV4-2	once	TRBJ1-1	TRBD1	TGTGCCAGCAGCAACCCGGGACAGGTGAACACTGAAGCTTTCTTT	CASSNPGQVNTEAFF
TRBV7-9	-	TRBJ1-1	-	TGTGCCAGCAGCCTCACTCTGAGGAATTACATGAACACTGAAGCTTTCTTT	CASSLTLRNYMNTEAFF
TRBV5-1	-	TRBJ2-6	TRBD1	TGCGCCAGCAGCTCTACAGGGGCTGGGGCCAACGTCCTGACTTTC	CASSSTGAGANVLTF
TRBV7-6	-	TRBJ2-7	-	TGTGCCAGCAGCTCCACAGAGTCCTACGAGCAGTACTTC	CASSSTESYEQYF
TRBV10-3	-	TRBJ2-7	TRBD2	TGTGCCATCAGTGGAGAGACTAGCGGGTACTACGAGCAGTACTTC	CAISGETSGYYEQYF
TRBV11-2	-	TRBJ2-3	TRBD1	TGTGCCAGCGCCGGGACAGGGGAAACAGATACGCAGTATTTT	CASAGTGETDTQYF
TRBV30	-	TRBJ2-2	-	TGTGCCTGGAGTACAGGGAACACCGGGGAGCTGTTTTTT	CAWSTGNTGELFF
TRBV29-1	-	TRBJ2-3	-	TGCAGCGTTGAGGTGTCTCGGGATACGCAGTATTTT	CSVEVSRDTQYF
TRBV30	-	TRBJ1-1	-	TGTGCCCGAACCCCCAGAAAAAACACTGAAGCTTTCTTT	CARTPRKNTEAFF
TRBV28	-	TRBJ1-1	-	TGTGCCAGCAGTTTACTAACCGCGACAGCTTTCTTT	CASSLLTATAFF
TRBV6-1	-	TRBJ1-3	-	TGTGCCAGCAGTGAAGAGCGGGACTCTGGAAACACCATATATTTT	CASSEERDSGNTIYF
TRBV19	-	TRBJ2-2	-	TGTGCCAGTAGTGACACCCGCGGGGGACAGGTCCTTCCGACCGGGGAGCTGTTTTTT	CASSDTRGGQVLPTGELFF
TRBV19	-	TRBJ2-7	-	TGTGCCAGTAAAAGGGACAGGGAAGAGCGGGAGGGCCGCTACGAGCAGTACTTC	CASKRDREEREGRYEQYF
TRBV29-1	-	TRBJ2-3	-	TGCAGCGCCATACCGTCGTCTAGCACAGATACGCAGTATTTT	CSAIPSSSTDTQYF
TRBV10-2	once	TRBJ1-2	-	TGCGCCAGCAGTCCCTTTCCTTCGGGTAACAGTGAGGATGGCTACACCTTC	CASSPFPSGNSEDGYTF
TRBV25-1	-	TRBJ2-7	TRBD1	TGTGCCAGCAGTTCTCGACAGGGCGCCAGCTCCTACGAGCAGTACTTC	CASSSRQGASSYEQYF
TRBV14	-	TRBJ1-1	-	TGTGCCAGCAGCCAAGATCCTGGTGGGGGGGGAGCTTTCTTT	CASSQDPGGGGAFF
TRBV10-3	-	TRBJ2-5	-	TGTGCTTCCAGGGGGGGTACGGAGACCCAGTACTTC	CASRGGTETQYF
TRBV28	-	TRBJ1-2	-	TGTGCCAGCAGTTCCTCGAAGGTCTCGGCGGCTGGCTACACCTTC	CASSSSKVSAAGYTF
TRBV25-1	-	TRBJ2-7	TRBD2	TGTGCCAGCAGTGAAGTTCGACCGGGACTAGCGGGACTCTACGAGCAGTACTTC	CASSEVRPGLAGLYEQYF
TRBV7-2	-	TRBJ1-2	-	TGTGCCAGCAGCTTAGCTGTGGCTCCCAAATCATACTATGGCTACACCTTC	CASSLAVAPKSYYGYTF
TRBV7-9	-	TRBJ1-2	-	TGTGCCAGCATGGGGTTGACTAACTATGGCTACACCTTC	CASMGLTNYGYTF
TRBV29-1	-	TRBJ2-7	-	TGCAGCGTTGAACATCGTTCAGGTCTCTCCTACGAGCAGTACTTC	CSVEHRSGLSYEQYF
TRBV6-1	-	TRBJ2-7	TRBD1	TGTGCCAGCAGTGAGGGGACAGGCGAAGAGCAGTACTTC	CASSEGTGEEQYF